Included here is one TCR beta chain sequence, with context. Original processing notes: Amplification from reference gene primers served as the basis for estimated nucleated cell counts. Profiled with immunoSEQ multiplex PCR; TCRdb holds only in-frame clones, not every one. The DNA gave D and trimming, while V, J and clone size come from that table. The sample carries about 140,000 clones, roughly four fifths recorded once. This entry belongs to a study of blood T cell repertoires in COVID-19. The CDR3 has 15 amino acids. V lost 7 bases, J lost 0 bases, and 17 bases lay in between. Per the germline V gene, CDR1 is SQVTM and CDR2 is ANQGSEA.

The receptor was isolated from an elderly woman in a cohort sampled during active or convalescent COVID-19. The chain carries TRBV29-1 and TRBJ2-3, with D possibly being TRBD2 (5 bases). Specimen: peripheral blood. The CDR3 protein is CSDRGSTASTDTQYF. As DNA, the CDR3 is TGCAGCGACCGGGGTTCTACGGCGAGCACAGATACGCAGTATTTT.